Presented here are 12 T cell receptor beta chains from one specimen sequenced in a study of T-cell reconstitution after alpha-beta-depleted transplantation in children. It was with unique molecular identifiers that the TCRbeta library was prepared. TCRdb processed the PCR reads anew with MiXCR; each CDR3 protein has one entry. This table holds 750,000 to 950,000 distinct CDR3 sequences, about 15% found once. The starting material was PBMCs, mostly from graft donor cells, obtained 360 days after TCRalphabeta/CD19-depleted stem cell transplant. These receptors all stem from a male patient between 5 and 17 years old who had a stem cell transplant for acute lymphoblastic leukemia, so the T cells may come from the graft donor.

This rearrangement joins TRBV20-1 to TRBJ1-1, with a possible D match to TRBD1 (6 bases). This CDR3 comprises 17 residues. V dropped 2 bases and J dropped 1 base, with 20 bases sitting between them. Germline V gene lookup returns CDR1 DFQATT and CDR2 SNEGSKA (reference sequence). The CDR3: CSARTVTGFDWNTEAFF. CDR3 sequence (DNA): TGCAGTGCTAGAACCGTGACAGGCTTTGATTGGAACACTGAAGCTTTCTTT.

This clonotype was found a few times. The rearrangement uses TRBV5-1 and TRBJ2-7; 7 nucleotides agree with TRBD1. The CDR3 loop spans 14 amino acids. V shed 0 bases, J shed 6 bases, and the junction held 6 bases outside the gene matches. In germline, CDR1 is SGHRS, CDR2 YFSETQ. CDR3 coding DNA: TGCGCCAGCAGCTTGGGACAGGGTCCATCCGAGCAGTACTTC. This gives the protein CASSLGQGPSEQYF.

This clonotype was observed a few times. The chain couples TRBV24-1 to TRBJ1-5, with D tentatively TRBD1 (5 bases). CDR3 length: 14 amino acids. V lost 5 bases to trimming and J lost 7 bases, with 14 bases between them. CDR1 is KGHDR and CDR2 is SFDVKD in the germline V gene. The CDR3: CATSVAGVTQPQHF. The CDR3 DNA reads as TGTGCCACCAGTGTCGCGGGGGTAACGCAGCCCCAGCATTTT.

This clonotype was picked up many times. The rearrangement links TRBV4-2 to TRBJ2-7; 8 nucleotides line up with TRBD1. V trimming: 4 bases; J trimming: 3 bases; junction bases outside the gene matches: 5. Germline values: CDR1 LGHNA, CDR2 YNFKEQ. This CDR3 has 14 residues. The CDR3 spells CASSPFTGGYEQYF. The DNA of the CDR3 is TGTGCCAGCAGCCCGTTCACAGGGGGCTACGAGCAGTACTTC.

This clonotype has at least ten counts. The CDR3 is CASSLRVLSGMETQYF. The CDR3 DNA is TGCGCCAGCAGCTTGCGTGTTTTGTCGGGGATGGAGACCCAGTACTTC. The chain carries TRBV5-1 and TRBJ2-5; tentatively, D is TRBD2 (5 bases). The CDR3 runs to 16 residues. V lost 1 base and J 5 bases, leaving 18 bases between the germline ends. Germline V gene data show CDR1 as SGHRS and CDR2 as YFSETQ.

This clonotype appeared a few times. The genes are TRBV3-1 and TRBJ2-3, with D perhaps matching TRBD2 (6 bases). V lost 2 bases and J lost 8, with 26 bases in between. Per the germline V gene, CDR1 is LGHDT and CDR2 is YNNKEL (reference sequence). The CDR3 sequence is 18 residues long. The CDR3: CASSQPSAGREKKGTQYF. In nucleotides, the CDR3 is TGTGCCAGCAGCCAACCCTCCGCGGGGCGCGAGAAAAAGGGTACGCAGTATTTT.

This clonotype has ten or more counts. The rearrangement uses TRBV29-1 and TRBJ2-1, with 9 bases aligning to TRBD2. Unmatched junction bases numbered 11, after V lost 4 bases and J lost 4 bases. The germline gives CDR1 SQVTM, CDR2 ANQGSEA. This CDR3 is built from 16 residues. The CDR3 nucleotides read TGCAGCGTTGGACCTAGCGGGATCCTAGGTTACAATGAGCAGTTCTTC. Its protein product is CSVGPSGILGYNEQFF.

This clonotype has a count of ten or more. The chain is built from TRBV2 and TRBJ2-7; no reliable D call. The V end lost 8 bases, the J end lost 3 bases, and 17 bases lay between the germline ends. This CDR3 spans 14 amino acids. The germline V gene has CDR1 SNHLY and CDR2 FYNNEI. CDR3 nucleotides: TGTGCCAGCTCCCCACTCCTAAGGTTCTACGAGCAGTACTTC. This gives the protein CASSPLLRFYEQYF. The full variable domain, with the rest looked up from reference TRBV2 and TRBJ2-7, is EPEVTQTPSHQVTQMGQEVILRCVPISNHLYFYWYRQILGQKVEFLVSFYNNEISEKSEIFDDQFSVERPDGSNFTLKIRSTKLEDSAMYFCASSPLLRFYEQYFGPGTRLTVT.

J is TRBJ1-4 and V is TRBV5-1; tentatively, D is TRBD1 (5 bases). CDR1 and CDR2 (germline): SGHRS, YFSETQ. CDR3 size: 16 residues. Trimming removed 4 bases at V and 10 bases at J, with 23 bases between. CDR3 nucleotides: TGCGCCAGCAGCGCGTGGGGGGACCGTCGTGCCGGAAAACTGTTTTTT. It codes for CASSAWGDRRAGKLFF.

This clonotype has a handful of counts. In DNA form, the CDR3 reads TGTGCCAGCAGCGTTACCCTCGGGACAGCCACAGATACGCAGTATTTT. It encodes CASSVTLGTATDTQYF. This chain joins TRBV9 and TRBJ2-3, with TRBD1 identical over 7 bases. This CDR3 spans 16 amino acids. The germline V gene encodes CDR1 SGDLS and CDR2 YYNGEE. V was clipped by 2 bases and J by 2 bases; unmatched bases: 8.

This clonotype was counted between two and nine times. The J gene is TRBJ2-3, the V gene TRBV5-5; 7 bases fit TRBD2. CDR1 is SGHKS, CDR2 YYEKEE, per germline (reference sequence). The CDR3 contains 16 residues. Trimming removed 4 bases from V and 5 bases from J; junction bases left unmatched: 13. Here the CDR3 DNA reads TGTGCCAGCAGCACACGGGGTTCCTGGGGGGGAGATACGCAGTATTTT. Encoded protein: CASSTRGSWGGDTQYF.

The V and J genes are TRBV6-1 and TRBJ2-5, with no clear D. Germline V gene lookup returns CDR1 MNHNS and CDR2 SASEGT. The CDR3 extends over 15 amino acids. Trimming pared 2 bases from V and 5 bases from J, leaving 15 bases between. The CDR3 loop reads CASSEIWAGRETQYF. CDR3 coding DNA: TGTGCCAGCAGTGAAATCTGGGCAGGCCGGGAGACCCAGTACTTC.